The 21 T cell receptor beta chains below were found in one sample sequenced in a study of shared clonotypes between healthy human individuals. The method was immunoSEQ multiplex PCR; TCRdb's version includes in-frame clones alone and lacks a portion of them. Among some 2,500,000 clones listed, over 85% were seen once. The specimen was naive CD4+ T cells from PBMCs. Subset specified: CD45RA+ positively selected. These receptors originate from a man younger than 35 in good health. Some clones in this sample may be carry-over from other donors' samples.

J is TRBJ2-3 and V is TRBV2, with D perhaps matching TRBD2 (5 bases). The CDR3 spans 14 residues. From germline, CDR1 is SNHLY and CDR2 FYNNEI. The V end lost 4 bases, the J end lost 0 bases, and 8 bases lay between the germline ends. CDR3: CASSVSGSTDTQYF. In DNA form, the CDR3 reads TGTGCCAGCAGTGTAAGCGGAAGCACAGATACGCAGTATTTT.

The rearrangement links TRBV6-6 to TRBJ2-1; 8 bases agree with TRBD2. Trimming removed 4 bases from V and 6 bases from J; junction bases left unmatched: 8. This CDR3 spans 15 amino acids. Per the germline V gene, CDR1 is MNHNY and CDR2 is SVGAGI (reference sequence). CDR3 amino acids: CASSSGLAGFNEQFF. The DNA of the CDR3 is TGTGCCAGCAGTTCCGGATTAGCGGGGTTCAATGAGCAGTTCTTC.

The gene calls are TRBV18 and TRBJ1-5; 9 bases match TRBD1. The junction had 5 bases not matched to a gene; V was cut back by 6 bases and J by 2 bases. The CDR3 spans 15 residues. CDR1 and CDR2 (germline): KGHSH, LQKENI. CDR3 in amino acids: CASSRQGGGNQPQHF. As DNA, the CDR3 is TGTGCCAGCTCCCGACAGGGGGGGGGCAATCAGCCCCAGCATTTT.

The J gene is TRBJ1-2, the V gene TRBV28; D gene unclear. This CDR3 has 14 residues. V dropped 3 bases and J dropped 4 bases, with 12 bases sitting between them. The germline CDR1 and CDR2 sequences are MDHEN and SYDVKM. The CDR3 here is CASSLMVASYGYTF. For the CDR3, the DNA is TGTGCCAGCAGTTTGATGGTGGCTAGCTATGGCTACACCTTC.

The chain is built from TRBV7-2 and TRBJ2-1; 10 bases match TRBD2. After removal of 6 bases from V and 7 bases from J, the junction contained 9 bases not matched to a gene. This CDR3 comprises 15 residues. The germline V gene encodes CDR1 SGHTA and CDR2 FQGNSA. CDR3 nucleotide sequence: TGTGCCAGCAGGAGGGGAGCGGGAGGGCCTAATGAGCAGTTCTTC. It codes for CASRRGAGGPNEQFF.

The gene calls are TRBV5-4 and TRBJ2-1; D is perhaps TRBD2 (5 bases). CDR1 is SGHNT, CDR2 YYREEE, per germline (reference sequence). The CDR3 runs 15 residues. With 4 bases removed from V and 0 bases from J, the gap between germline ends came to 11 bases. Written as DNA, the CDR3 is TGTGCCAGCAGCCCCAAAGGGAGCTCCTACAATGAGCAGTTCTTC. Residues: CASSPKGSSYNEQFF. Based on the CDR3 plus reference TRBV5-4 and TRBJ2-1, the full variable domain is ETGVTQSPTHLIKTRGQQVTLRCSSQSGHNTVSWYQQALGQGPQFIFQYYREEENGRGNFPPRFSGLQFPNYSSELNVNALELDDSALYLCASSPKGSSYNEQFFGPGTRLTVL.

The chain carries TRBV5-1 and TRBJ2-3, with a possible D match to TRBD1 (6 bases). Germline loops: CDR1 SGHRS, CDR2 YFSETQ. The CDR3 sequence is 15 residues long. V lost 4 bases to trimming and J lost 1 base, with 13 bases between them. This CDR3 reads CASSLGTLRTDTQYF. CDR3 in DNA: TGCGCCAGCAGCCTCGGGACATTGCGCACAGATACGCAGTATTTT. The whole variable domain, remainder taken from reference TRBV5-1 and TRBJ2-3, is KAGVTQTPRYLIKTRGQQVTLSCSPISGHRSVSWYQQTPGQGLQFLFEYFSETQRNKGNFPGRFSGRQFSNSRSEMNVSTLELGDSALYLCASSLGTLRTDTQYFGPGTRLTVL.

The CDR3 DNA sequence: TGTGCCAGCAGACGATTCCCCTATGGCACTAATGAAAAACTGTTTTTT. Its translation is CASRRFPYGTNEKLFF. V usage is TRBV27 and J usage is TRBJ1-4; D remains ambiguous. Trimming stripped 6 bases from V and 2 bases from J, with 16 bases between. CDR3 length: 16 amino acids. Germline values: CDR1 MNHEY, CDR2 SMNVEV (reference sequence). Looking up the rest from reference TRBV27 and TRBJ1-4 gives the full variable domain: EAQVTQNPRYLITVTGKKLTVTCSQNMNHEYMSWYRQDPGLGLRQIYYSMNVEVTDKGDVPEGYKVSRKEKRNFPLILESPSPNQTSLYFCASRRFPYGTNEKLFFGSGTQLSVL.

This rearrangement joins TRBV11-3 to TRBJ2-2; D possibly matches TRBD1 or TRBD2 (5 bases each). Deletions cut 6 bases from V and 4 bases from J, with 12 bases between. Germline V gene sequence: CDR1 SGHNT, CDR2 YENEEA. This CDR3 is built from 14 residues. The CDR3 bases are TGTGCCAGCAGTTTCCGTGGGGGCACCGGGGAGCTGTTTTTT. This gives the protein CASSFRGGTGELFF.

CDR3 nucleotides: TGTGCCAGCAGCTTGATGAGGGTCGGCGAGCAGTACTTC. Its translation: CASSLMRVGEQYF. The V gene is TRBV5-6, the J gene TRBJ2-7, with TRBD2 as a possible D gene (5 bases). The CDR3 is 13 residues long. CDR1 is SGHDT, CDR2 YYEEEE, per germline. Trimming took off 1 base at V and 6 bases at J, with 11 bases between the two ends.

This chain uses TRBV6-7 with TRBJ2-6, with no clear D. TRBV6-7 belongs to the ORF category, with a function that is uncertain. Trimming took 0 bases from V and 7 from J, leaving 19 bases between them. This CDR3 contains 18 residues. CDR3 DNA: TGTGCCAGCAGTTACTCGGGCAGGTGCCTACGCGGCGCCAACGTCCTGACTTTC. Its protein is CASSYSGRCLRGANVLTF.

The chain joins TRBV27 to TRBJ2-7, with no clear D. Trimming pared 5 bases from V and 4 bases from J, leaving 12 bases between. CDR3 size: 13 residues. Germline V lookup: CDR1 MNHEY, CDR2 SMNVEV (reference sequence). CDR3 bases: TGTGCCAGCAGTCAAAAAGGGCGGTACGAGCAGTACTTC. Its protein product is CASSQKGRYEQYF.

This clone was seen a single time. The gene calls are TRBV10-1 and TRBJ2-2, with D unresolved. Germline V CDR1 and CDR2: WNHNN, SYGVQD (reference sequence). The germline V and J ends were trimmed by 2 bases and 3 bases, with 7 bases remaining between them. This CDR3 comprises 14 residues. CDR3 sequence (DNA): TGCGCCAGCAGTGAGAACCGCGACACCGGGGAGCTGTTTTTT. Translation: CASSENRDTGELFF.

The rearrangement links TRBV6-1 to TRBJ2-7; 7 bases are a match to TRBD1. The CDR3 runs 15 residues. Germline assignment: CDR1 MNHNS and CDR2 SASEGT. The ends lost 7 bases at V and 1 base at J; junction bases unmatched: 10. The CDR3 DNA reads TGTGCCAGCACTTTGGGACAGACAATTTCCTACGAGCAGTACTTC. It encodes CASTLGQTISYEQYF.

The count of this clone is one. The rearrangement uses TRBV4-3 and TRBJ1-4; the D gene is possibly TRBD1 (6 bases). Trimming left V 0 bases short and J 6 bases short, with 20 bases between. The CDR3 length is 18 residues. Germline lookup yields CDR1 LGHNA and CDR2 YSLEER. CDR3 region: CASSQDWGRRVSYEKLFF. CDR3 coding DNA: TGCGCCAGCAGCCAAGATTGGGGGCGGCGAGTTTCTTATGAAAAACTGTTTTTT.

This clone appeared once. This chain uses TRBV6-5 with TRBJ1-1; 7 nucleotides match TRBD1. The CDR3 loop spans 13 amino acids. Germline CDR1 and CDR2: MNHEY and SVGAGI. The V gene end was trimmed by 10 bases and the J gene end by 1 base; junction bases not matched to a gene: 6. CDR3 residues: CAIKDRENTEAFF. The CDR3, as DNA: TGTGCCATCAAAGACAGGGAGAACACTGAAGCTTTCTTT.

The chain uses TRBV28 and TRBJ2-1; D is possibly TRBD1 or TRBD2 (5 bases each). The CDR3 runs 14 residues. Germline assignment: CDR1 MDHEN and CDR2 SYDVKM. Trimming took off 8 bases at V and 6 bases at J, with 17 bases between the two ends. The CDR3, as DNA: TGTGCCAGCGCCGGGACCCCGCATTTCAATGAGCAGTTCTTC. Translating gives CASAGTPHFNEQFF.

This rearrangement joins TRBV30 to TRBJ1-4, with TRBD1 as a possible D gene (6 bases). CDR3 length: 14 residues. Trimming cost V 4 bases and J 10 bases, with 19 bases left between them. CDR1 GTSNPN and CDR2 SVGIG come from the germline V gene (reference sequence). The CDR3 region has the DNA TGTGCCTGGACCCCCAATGTGTCAGGGGCAAAACTGTTTTTT. This translates into CAWTPNVSGAKLFF.

The chain has TRBV9 and TRBJ2-1, with TRBD2 matching 8 bases. With 4 bases clipped from V and 9 bases from J, the junction kept 12 bases outside the gene matches. There are 15 residues in the CDR3. Germline assignment: CDR1 SGDLS and CDR2 YYNGEE. The CDR3 reads CASSKAGAGYGEQFF. The CDR3 DNA sequence: TGTGCCAGCAGCAAAGCGGGAGCGGGATATGGTGAGCAGTTCTTC.

The chain employs TRBV28 and TRBJ2-7; no firm D call. V was pared by 4 bases and J by 4 bases, with 17 bases between. Germline assignment: CDR1 MDHEN and CDR2 SYDVKM. The CDR3 runs 15 residues. The CDR3 spells CASSSLIFNAYEQYF. The CDR3 nucleotides read TGTGCCAGCAGTTCCCTGATATTTAACGCTTACGAGCAGTACTTC.

V usage is TRBV6-5 and J usage is TRBJ2-7; no definite D call. Between the trimmed V and J ends, which lost 5 bases and 6 bases, there was a span of 14 bases. The CDR3 has 13 amino acids. Germline lookup yields CDR1 MNHEY and CDR2 SVGAGI. The CDR3 sequence: CASSRLTRAEQYF. In nucleotides, the CDR3 is TGTGCCAGCAGTCGCCTTACCCGGGCCGAGCAGTACTTC.